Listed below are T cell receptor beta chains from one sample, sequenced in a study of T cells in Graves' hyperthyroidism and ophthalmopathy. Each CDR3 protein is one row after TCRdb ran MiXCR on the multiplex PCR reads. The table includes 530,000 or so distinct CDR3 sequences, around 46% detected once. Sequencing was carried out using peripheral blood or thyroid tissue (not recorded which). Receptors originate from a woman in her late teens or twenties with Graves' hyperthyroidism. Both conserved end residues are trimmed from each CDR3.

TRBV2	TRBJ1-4	ASSEGRDNEKLF
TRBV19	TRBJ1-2	ASSAGRNAIAGYGYT
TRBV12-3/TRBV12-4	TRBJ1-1	ASSTGTGDEAF
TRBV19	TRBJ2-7	ASSRTTTASYEQY
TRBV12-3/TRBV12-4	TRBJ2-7	ASSLTNRANEQY
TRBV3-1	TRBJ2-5	ASSQGDQGPQY
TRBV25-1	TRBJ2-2	ASSEVGPNTGELF
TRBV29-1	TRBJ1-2	SDRGGYGYT
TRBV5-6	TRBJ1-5	ASSLGGGLQPQH
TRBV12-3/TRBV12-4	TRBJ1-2	ASSFPRDYGYT
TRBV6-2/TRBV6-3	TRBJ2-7	ASSPSGTYEQY
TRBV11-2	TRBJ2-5	ASSYLLVNQETQY
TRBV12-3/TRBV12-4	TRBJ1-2	ASSYRVANYGYT
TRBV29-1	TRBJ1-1	SVEGSGTGLTF
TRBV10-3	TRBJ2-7	AISDGGTSSYEQY
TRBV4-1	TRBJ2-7	ASSPSRVGVTGEQY
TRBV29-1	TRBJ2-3	SVERQRTDTQY
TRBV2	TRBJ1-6	ASRPTGDYNSPLH
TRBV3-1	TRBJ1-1	ASSQRGRNTEAF
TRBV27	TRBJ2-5	ASSLGNNQETQY
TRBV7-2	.	ASSLVMQGAGKNIQY
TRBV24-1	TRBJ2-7	ATSDRDSSSYEQY